This T cell receptor beta chain is from a study of graft-versus-host responses after intestinal transplantation. Study-wide results and caveats: When patients had graft-donor T cell macrochimerism, their allografts held high graft-versus-host to host-versus-graft clonal ratios.

Libraries were prepared by immunoSEQ multiplex PCR; TCRdb keeps only in-frame clonotypes and omits some of them. The sample gives tens of thousands of clones, about 93% of which show up once; approximately 20% is in the top ten. This CDR3 has 14 residues. The germline V gene has CDR1 SGHRS and CDR2 YFSETQ. Trimming cost V 0 bases and J 8 bases, with 11 bases left between them. A note on this clone: Its antigen is undetermined.

The V and J genes are TRBV5-1 and TRBJ1-4, with a tentative D call TRBD1 (5 bases). This TCR was recovered from a human donor who was the organ donor for an intestinal transplant. Material: unstimulated CD8+ T cells sorted from spleen or lymph node cells, obtained before transplant. CDR3 coding DNA: TGCGCCAGCAGCTTGGTAGGCAGGGAGGAAAAACTGTTTTTT. This gives the protein CASSLVGREEKLFF.